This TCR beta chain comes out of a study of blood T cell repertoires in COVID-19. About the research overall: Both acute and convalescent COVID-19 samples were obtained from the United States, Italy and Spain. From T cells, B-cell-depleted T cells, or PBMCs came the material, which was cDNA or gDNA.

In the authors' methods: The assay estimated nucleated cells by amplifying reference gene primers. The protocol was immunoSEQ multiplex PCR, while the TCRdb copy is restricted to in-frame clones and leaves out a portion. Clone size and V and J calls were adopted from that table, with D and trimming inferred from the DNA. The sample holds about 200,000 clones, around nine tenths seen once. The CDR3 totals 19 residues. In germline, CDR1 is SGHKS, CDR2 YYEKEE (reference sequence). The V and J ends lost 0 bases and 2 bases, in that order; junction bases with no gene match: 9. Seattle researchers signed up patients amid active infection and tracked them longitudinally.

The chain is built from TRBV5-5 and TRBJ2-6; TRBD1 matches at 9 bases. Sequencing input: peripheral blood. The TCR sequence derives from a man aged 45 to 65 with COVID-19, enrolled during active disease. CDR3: CASSLGWDRVLAGANVLTF. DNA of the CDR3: TGTGCCAGCAGCTTGGGGTGGGACAGGGTATTGGCTGGGGCCAACGTCCTGACTTTC.